This T cell receptor beta chain was retrieved from a study of metastatic and nonmetastatic thyroid tumors. Study-level background: Repertoire comparisons spanned blood and tumor or nodule tissue from malignant and benign thyroid patients.

This clone has at least ten counts. Its specificity is not known. A read error may be the cause here, since a much bigger clone is one base away. Nobody among the patients had been given any treatment before thyroid surgery. Original processing methods: A papillary thyroid cancer distant-metastasis classifier was built from CDR3 differences across clinicopathological groups. TCRdb reprocessed the PCR reads using MiXCR. The V and J calls and clone size are TCRdb's, not the authors'. The sample lists around 20,000 clones, around a quarter occurring once. This CDR3 has 15 amino acids. Germline V gene lookup returns CDR1 LNHDA and CDR2 SQIVND (reference sequence). The junction had 6 bases not matched to a gene; V was cut back by 4 bases and J by 1 base. Study outcomes and limitations: Reported TCR beta diversity, measured in blood and tumor, was significantly higher for malignant thyroid tumors than for benign nodules.

The gene calls are TRBV19 and TRBJ2-7; 8 bases line up with TRBD2. The sequence was collected from a female donor with papillary thyroid cancer or a benign thyroid nodule (not recorded which). Some clones in this sample may be carry-over from other donors' samples. Sequencing was performed on tumor tissue. The CDR3 protein is CASSRAGVPSYEQYF. In nucleotides, the CDR3 is TGTGCCAGTAGTAGAGCGGGAGTGCCTTCCTACGAGCAGTACTTC.